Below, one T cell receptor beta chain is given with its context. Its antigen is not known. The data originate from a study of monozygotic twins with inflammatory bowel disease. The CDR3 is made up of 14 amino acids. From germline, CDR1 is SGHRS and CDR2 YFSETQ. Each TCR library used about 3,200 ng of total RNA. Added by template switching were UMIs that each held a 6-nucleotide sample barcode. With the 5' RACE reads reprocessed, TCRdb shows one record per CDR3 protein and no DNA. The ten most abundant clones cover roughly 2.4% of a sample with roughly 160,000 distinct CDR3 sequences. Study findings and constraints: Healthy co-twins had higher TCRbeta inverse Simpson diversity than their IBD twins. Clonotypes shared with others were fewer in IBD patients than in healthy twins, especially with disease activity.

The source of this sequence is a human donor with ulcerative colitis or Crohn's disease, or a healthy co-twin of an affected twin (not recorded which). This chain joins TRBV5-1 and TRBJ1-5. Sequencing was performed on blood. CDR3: CASSLDGGDQPQHF. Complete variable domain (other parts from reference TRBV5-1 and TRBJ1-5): KAGVTQTPRYLIKTRGQQVTLSCSPISGHRSVSWYQQTPGQGLQFLFEYFSETQRNKGNFPGRFSGRQFSNSRSEMNVSTLELGDSALYLCASSLDGGDQPQHFGDGTRLSIL.